The 21 T cell receptor beta chains below were found in one sample sequenced in a study of neoadjuvant nivolumab and ipilimumab in lung cancer. Here immunoSEQ multiplex PCR was the method, and the copy in TCRdb shows in-frame clones only, minus some. This sample has tens of thousands of clones, with approximately 84% found just once. The sequences come from peripheral blood, collected before neoadjuvant nivolumab, alone or with ipilimumab. The receptors derive from an adult with non-small cell lung cancer.

The sample holds one count of this clone. This sequence joins TRBV7-2 and TRBJ1-3; D not resolved. The CDR3 totals 14 residues. Germline V gene sequence: CDR1 SGHTA, CDR2 FQGNSA. V shed 1 base and J shed 0 bases, with 4 bases lying between them. As DNA, the CDR3 is TGTGCCAGCAGCTTAGATCTCTCTGGAAACACCATATATTTT. Translated, it gives CASSLDLSGNTIYF.

This clone was found a few times. The chain has TRBV5-8 and TRBJ1-6; TRBD1 aligns across 7 bases. This CDR3 has 15 residues. The V gene's germline CDR1 is SGHTS and CDR2 YDEGEE. V was clipped by 2 bases and J by 6 bases; unmatched bases: 5. The CDR3 loop reads CASSFTGQSNSPLHF. CDR3 coding DNA: TGTGCCAGCAGCTTTACGGGACAGTCTAATTCACCCCTCCACTTT.

The rearrangement links TRBV2 to TRBJ1-2, with TRBD1 identical over 10 bases. This CDR3 comprises 14 residues. Germline V gene data show CDR1 as SNHLY and CDR2 as FYNNEI. The junction had 6 bases not matched to a gene; V was cut back by 5 bases and J by 6 bases. As DNA, the CDR3 is TGTGCCAGCAGTTTCGACAGGGGGCGCGATGGCTACACCTTC. Its translation: CASSFDRGRDGYTF.

The rearrangement joins TRBV14 to TRBJ2-7; D is undetermined. CDR1 is SGHDN, CDR2 FVKESK, per germline. Trimming shortened V by 0 bases and J by 2 bases, and 5 bases separated the two germline ends. CDR3 length: 13 amino acids. CDR3 protein: CASSQDPTYEQYF. The CDR3 nucleotides are TGTGCCAGCAGCCAAGATCCTACCTACGAGCAGTACTTC.

This clone was recorded a few times. The CDR3 sequence is CASSSAGGPYYEQYF. Written as DNA, the CDR3 is TGTGCCAGCAGCTCAGCGGGGGGCCCTTATTACGAGCAGTACTTC. This chain links TRBV7-2 with TRBJ2-7; TRBD2 agrees at 9 bases. CDR1 and CDR2 from the germline V gene are SGHTA and FQGNSA. V gave up 4 bases and J gave up 4 bases; unmatched junction bases: 8. The CDR3 is 15 amino acids.

The chain links TRBV4-1 to TRBJ1-2, with D possibly matching TRBD1 (5 bases). Trimming left V 2 bases short and J 5 bases short, with 18 bases between. Germline V gene data show CDR1 as MGHRA and CDR2 as YSYEKL. This CDR3 comprises 16 residues. In nucleotides, the CDR3 is TGCGCCAGCAGCCAAAACATCATGGGGCAGAGATATGGCTACACCTTC. It encodes CASSQNIMGQRYGYTF.

The chain uses TRBV9 and TRBJ2-7; D remains ambiguous. The length of the CDR3 is 14 residues. Trimming left V 3 bases short and J 3 bases short, with 13 bases between. CDR1 SGDLS and CDR2 YYNGEE come from the germline V gene. CDR3 in amino acids: CASSARLGNYEQYF. DNA for the CDR3: TGTGCCAGCAGCGCCAGACTTGGGAACTACGAGCAGTACTTC.

The CDR3 region has the DNA TGTGCCAGCAGCTTGGAGGGTAGGGCCAATGAGCAGTTCTTC. The encoded protein is CASSLEGRANEQFF. The rearrangement links TRBV5-5 to TRBJ2-1, with D hard to call. V was pared by 0 bases and J by 6 bases, with 10 bases between. Germline CDR1 reads SGHKS; CDR2 reads YYEKEE (reference sequence). The CDR3 spans 14 residues.

V is TRBV6-5 and J is TRBJ1-2, with 7 bases identical to TRBD1. The germline CDR1 and CDR2 sequences are MNHEY and SVGAGI. The CDR3 is 12 amino acids. V was clipped by 6 bases and J by 7 bases; unmatched bases: 5. CDR3 sequence reads: CASRGGNGGYTF. DNA for the CDR3: TGTGCCAGCAGAGGGGGCAATGGTGGCTACACCTTC.

The CDR3 loop is CASSLDPSGSSYNSPLHF. The CDR3 coding sequence is TGTGCCAGCAGCTTAGATCCCTCGGGAAGCTCCTATAATTCACCCCTCCACTTT. The V and J genes are TRBV7-6 and TRBJ1-6; D uncertain. The CDR3 is 18 amino acids. Germline V gene lookup returns CDR1 SGHVS and CDR2 FNYEAQ. V was trimmed by 1 base and J by 0 bases, leaving 13 bases between them.

The V gene is TRBV7-3, the J gene TRBJ2-5; TRBD1 matches 8 bases. Looked up from germline, CDR1 is SGHTA and CDR2 is FQGTGA. J lost 4 bases, V lost 4 bases, and 2 bases had no gene match. The CDR3 loop spans 13 amino acids. CDR3 bases: TGTGCCAGCAGCTCCGGGACAGGAGAGACCCAGTACTTC. Amino acid sequence: CASSSGTGETQYF. Drawing the rest from reference TRBV7-3 and TRBJ2-5, the complete variable domain is GAGVSQTPSNKVTEKGKYVELRCDPISGHTALYWYRQSLGQGPEFLIYFQGTGAADDSGLPNDRFFAVRPEGSVSTLKIQRTERGDSAVYLCASSSGTGETQYFGPGTRLLVL.

The V call is TRBV11-2, the J call TRBJ2-5; perhaps D is TRBD1 or TRBD2 (6 bases each). The CDR3 consists of 16 residues. With 3 bases removed from V and 0 bases from J, the gap between germline ends came to 14 bases. Germline V gene sequence: CDR1 SGHAT, CDR2 FQNNGV. For the CDR3, the DNA is TGTGCCAGCAGCTTCTCCGGGGGCTCGTACCAAGAGACCCAGTACTTC. It translates to CASSFSGGSYQETQYF.

This chain uses TRBV4-2 with TRBJ2-7, with D tentatively TRBD2 (5 bases). From germline, CDR1 is LGHNA and CDR2 YNFKEQ. The V and J ends lost 2 bases and 2 bases respectively, with 7 bases between them. The CDR3 has 13 residues. The CDR3 region has the DNA TGTGCCAGCAGCCAAACGGGGACCTACGAGCAGTACTTC. It translates to CASSQTGTYEQYF.

The rearrangement uses TRBV4-3 and TRBJ1-3; D is undetermined. This CDR3 has 16 amino acids. Trimming shortened V by 0 bases and J by 0 bases, and 9 bases separated the two germline ends. Germline V gene sequence: CDR1 LGHNA, CDR2 YSLEER. The CDR3 spells CASSQDVGFSGNTIYF. The DNA for the CDR3 is TGCGCCAGCAGCCAAGATGTGGGCTTCTCTGGAAACACCATATATTTT.

The chain has TRBV7-9 and TRBJ1-6, with a weak D call TRBD1 (5 bases). V lost 3 bases and J 7 bases, leaving 10 bases between the germline ends. Germline loops: CDR1 SEHNR, CDR2 FQNEAQ (reference sequence). CDR3 size: 14 residues. CDR3 nucleotide sequence: TGTGCCAGCAGCTTGGGCAGGGAAAATTCACCCCTCCACTTT. Its protein is CASSLGRENSPLHF. The whole variable domain, filled in from reference TRBV7-9 and TRBJ1-6, reads DTGVSQNPRHKITKRGQNVTFRCDPISEHNRLYWYRQTLGQGPEFLTYFQNEAQLEKSRLLSDRFSAERPKGSFSTLEIQRTEQGDSAMYLCASSLGRENSPLHFGNGTRLTVT.

The chain has TRBV4-3 and TRBJ1-6; D might be TRBD1 (6 bases). Trimming left V 0 bases short and J 10 bases short, with 16 bases between. Per germline, CDR1 LGHNA and CDR2 YSLEER. CDR3 length: 16 residues. The CDR3 DNA sequence: TGCGCCAGCAGCCAAGAAGGGGGTCAGAAGGGATCACCCCTCCACTTT. Protein: CASSQEGGQKGSPLHF.

This chain connects TRBV2 to TRBJ1-5; D uncertain. Germline CDR1 is SNHLY and CDR2 is FYNNEI. CDR3 size: 13 residues. Trimming left V 1 base short and J 4 bases short, with 5 bases between. CDR3 DNA: TGTGCCAGCAGTGAAGATCGGAATCAGCCCCAGCATTTT. Translated: CASSEDRNQPQHF.

The gene calls are TRBV7-6 and TRBJ1-3, with 7 nucleotides matching TRBD1. V shed 0 bases, J shed 3 bases, and the junction held 2 bases outside the gene matches. CDR1 is SGHVS and CDR2 is FNYEAQ in the germline V gene. The CDR3 length is 15 residues. The CDR3 is CASSLAGQFGNTIYF. DNA for the CDR3: TGTGCCAGCAGCTTAGCGGGACAGTTTGGAAACACCATATATTTT.

The chain is built from TRBV9 and TRBJ2-3, with a possible D match to TRBD2 (6 bases). Germline V gene lookup returns CDR1 SGDLS and CDR2 YYNGEE. V shed 4 bases and J shed 4 bases, with 16 bases lying between them. The CDR3 runs 15 residues. The chain's CDR3 is CASSPGLPQADTQYF. Written as DNA, the CDR3 is TGTGCCAGCAGCCCTGGACTACCTCAGGCAGATACGCAGTATTTT.

The chain recombines TRBV5-1 with TRBJ1-6; D remains ambiguous. The CDR3 runs 17 residues. The germline V gene has CDR1 SGHRS and CDR2 YFSETQ. V was shortened by 1 base and J by 0 bases, with 11 bases between the two germline ends. The CDR3: CASSLYPDGSYNSPLHF. The CDR3, as DNA: TGCGCCAGCAGCTTGTACCCGGACGGCTCCTATAATTCACCCCTCCACTTT.

CDR3 region: CASSPGQGAYNEQFF. The CDR3 nucleotides read TGTGCCAGCAGTCCAGGACAGGGGGCCTACAATGAGCAGTTCTTC. This chain links TRBV2 with TRBJ2-1; TRBD1 agrees at 10 bases. V gave up 5 bases and J gave up 2 bases; unmatched junction bases: 3. The V gene's germline CDR1 is SNHLY and CDR2 FYNNEI. This CDR3 contains 15 residues.